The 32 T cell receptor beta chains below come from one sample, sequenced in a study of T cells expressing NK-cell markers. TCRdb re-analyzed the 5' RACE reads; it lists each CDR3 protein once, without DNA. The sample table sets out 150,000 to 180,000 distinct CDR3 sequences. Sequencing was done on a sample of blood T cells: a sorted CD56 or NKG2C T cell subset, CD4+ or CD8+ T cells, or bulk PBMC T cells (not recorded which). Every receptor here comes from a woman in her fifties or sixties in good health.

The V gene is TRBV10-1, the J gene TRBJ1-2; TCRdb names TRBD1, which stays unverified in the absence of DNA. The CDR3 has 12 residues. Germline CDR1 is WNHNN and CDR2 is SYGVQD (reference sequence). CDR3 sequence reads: CASGTGDHGYTF.

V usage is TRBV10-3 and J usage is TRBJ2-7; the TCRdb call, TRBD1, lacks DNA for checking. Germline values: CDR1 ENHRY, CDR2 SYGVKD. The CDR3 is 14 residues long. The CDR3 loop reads CAADETGAGFEQYF.

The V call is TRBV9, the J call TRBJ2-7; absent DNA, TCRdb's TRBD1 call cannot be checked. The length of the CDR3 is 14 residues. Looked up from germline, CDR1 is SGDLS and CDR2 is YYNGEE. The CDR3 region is CASSVGGGNYEQYF.

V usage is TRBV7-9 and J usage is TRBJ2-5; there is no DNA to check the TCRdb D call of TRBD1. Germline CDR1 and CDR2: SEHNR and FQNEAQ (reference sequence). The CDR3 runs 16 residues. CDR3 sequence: CASRQAQTGGWETQYF.

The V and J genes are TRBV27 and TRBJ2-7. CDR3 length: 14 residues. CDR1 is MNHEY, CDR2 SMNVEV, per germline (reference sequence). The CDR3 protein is CASSFGGRRHEQYF.

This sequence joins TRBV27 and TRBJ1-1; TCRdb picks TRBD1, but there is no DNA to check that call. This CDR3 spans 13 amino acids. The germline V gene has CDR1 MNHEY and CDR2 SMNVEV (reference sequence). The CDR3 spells CASSATGYTEAFF.

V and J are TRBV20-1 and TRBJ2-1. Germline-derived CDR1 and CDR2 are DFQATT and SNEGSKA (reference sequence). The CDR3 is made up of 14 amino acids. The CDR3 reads CSAKPISSYNEQFF.

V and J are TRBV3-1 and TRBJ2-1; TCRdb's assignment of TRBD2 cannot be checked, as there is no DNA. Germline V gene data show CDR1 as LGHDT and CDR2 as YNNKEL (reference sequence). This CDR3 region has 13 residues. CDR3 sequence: CASSQDPQREAFF.

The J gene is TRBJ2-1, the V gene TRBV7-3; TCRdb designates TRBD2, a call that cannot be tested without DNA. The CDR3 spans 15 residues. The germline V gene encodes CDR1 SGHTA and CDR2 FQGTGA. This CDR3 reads CASSLIGSSSEEQFF. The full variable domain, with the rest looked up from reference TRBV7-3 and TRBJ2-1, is GAGVSQTPSNKVTEKGKYVELRCDPISGHTALYWYRQSLGQGPEFLIYFQGTGAADDSGLPNDRFFAVRPEGSVSTLKIQRTERGDSAVYLCASSLIGSSSEEQFFGPGTRLTVL.

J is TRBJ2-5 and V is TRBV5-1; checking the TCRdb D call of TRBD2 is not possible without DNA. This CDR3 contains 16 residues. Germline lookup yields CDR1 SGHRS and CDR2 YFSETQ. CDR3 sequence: CASSSSGTSVIETQYF.

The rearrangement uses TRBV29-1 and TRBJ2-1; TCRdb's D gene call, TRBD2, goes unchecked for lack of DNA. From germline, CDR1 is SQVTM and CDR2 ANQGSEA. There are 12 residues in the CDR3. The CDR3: CSEERAYNEQFF.

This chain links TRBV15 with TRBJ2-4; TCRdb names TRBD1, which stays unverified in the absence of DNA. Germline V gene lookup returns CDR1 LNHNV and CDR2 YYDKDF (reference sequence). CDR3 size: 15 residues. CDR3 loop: CATTSGGGAKNIQYF.

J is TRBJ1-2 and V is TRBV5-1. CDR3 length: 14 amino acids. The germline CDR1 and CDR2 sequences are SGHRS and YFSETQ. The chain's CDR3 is CASSLTTRDYGYTF.

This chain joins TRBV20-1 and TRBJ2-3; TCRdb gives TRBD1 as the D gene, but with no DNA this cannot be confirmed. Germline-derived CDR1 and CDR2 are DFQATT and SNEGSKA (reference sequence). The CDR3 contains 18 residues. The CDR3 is CSARPLDRGEGPPDTQYF.

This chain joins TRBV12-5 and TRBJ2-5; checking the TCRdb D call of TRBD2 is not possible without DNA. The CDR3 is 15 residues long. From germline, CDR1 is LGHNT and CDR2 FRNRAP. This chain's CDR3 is CASGRLAGIQETQYF.

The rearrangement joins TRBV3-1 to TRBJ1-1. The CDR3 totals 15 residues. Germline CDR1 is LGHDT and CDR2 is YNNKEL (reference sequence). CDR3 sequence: CASSKRAEKPLGAFF. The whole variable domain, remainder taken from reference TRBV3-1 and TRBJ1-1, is DTAVSQTPKYLVTQMGNDKSIKCEQNLGHDTMYWYKQDSKKFLKIMFSYNNKELIINETVPNRFSPKSPDKAHLNLHINSLELGDSAVYFCASSKRAEKPLGAFFGQGTRLTVV.

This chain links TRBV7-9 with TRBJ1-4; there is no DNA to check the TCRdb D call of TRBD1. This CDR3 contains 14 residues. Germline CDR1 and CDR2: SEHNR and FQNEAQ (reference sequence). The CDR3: CASSPDSLDEKLFF.

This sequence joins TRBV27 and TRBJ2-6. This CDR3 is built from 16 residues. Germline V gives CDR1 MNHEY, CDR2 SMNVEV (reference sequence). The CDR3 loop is CASTKSSFSGANVLTF.

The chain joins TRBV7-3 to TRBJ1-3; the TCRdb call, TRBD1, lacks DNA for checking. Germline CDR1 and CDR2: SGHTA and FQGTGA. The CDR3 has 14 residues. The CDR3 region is CASSQGGSGNTIYF.

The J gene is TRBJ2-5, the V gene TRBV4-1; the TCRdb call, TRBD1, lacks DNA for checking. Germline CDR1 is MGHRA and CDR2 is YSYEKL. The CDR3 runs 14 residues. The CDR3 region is CASSQVGGRETQYF.

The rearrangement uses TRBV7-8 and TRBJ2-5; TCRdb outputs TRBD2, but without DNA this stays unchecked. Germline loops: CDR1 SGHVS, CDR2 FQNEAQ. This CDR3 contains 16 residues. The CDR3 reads CASSQTSGIEGETQYF.

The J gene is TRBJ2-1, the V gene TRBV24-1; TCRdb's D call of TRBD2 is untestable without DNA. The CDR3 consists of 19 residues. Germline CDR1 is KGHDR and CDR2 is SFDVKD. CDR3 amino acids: CATSDLGSGTSGSTNEQFF.

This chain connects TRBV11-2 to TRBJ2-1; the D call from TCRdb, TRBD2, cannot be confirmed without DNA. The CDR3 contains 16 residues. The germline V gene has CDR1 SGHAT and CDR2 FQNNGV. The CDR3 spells CASSLSVGLANNEQFF.

Here the CDR3 reads CASSEDWGGGTEAFF. V and J are TRBV2 and TRBJ1-1. The CDR3 extends over 15 amino acids. In germline, CDR1 is SNHLY, CDR2 FYNNEI.

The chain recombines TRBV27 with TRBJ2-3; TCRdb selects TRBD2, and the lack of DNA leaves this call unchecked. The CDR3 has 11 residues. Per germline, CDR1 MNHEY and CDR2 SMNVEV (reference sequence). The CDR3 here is CATIGGDTQYF.

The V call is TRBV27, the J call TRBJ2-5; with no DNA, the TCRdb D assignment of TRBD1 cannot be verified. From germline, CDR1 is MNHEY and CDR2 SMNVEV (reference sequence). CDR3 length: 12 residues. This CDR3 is CASSAPGGAQYF.

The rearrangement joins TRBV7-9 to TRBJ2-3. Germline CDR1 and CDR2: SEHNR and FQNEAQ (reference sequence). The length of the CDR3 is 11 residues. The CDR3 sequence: CASSSPDTQYF.

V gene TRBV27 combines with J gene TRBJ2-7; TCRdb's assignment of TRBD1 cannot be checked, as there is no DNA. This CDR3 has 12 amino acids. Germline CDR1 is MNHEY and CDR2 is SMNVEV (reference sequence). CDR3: CASSLTGYEQYF.

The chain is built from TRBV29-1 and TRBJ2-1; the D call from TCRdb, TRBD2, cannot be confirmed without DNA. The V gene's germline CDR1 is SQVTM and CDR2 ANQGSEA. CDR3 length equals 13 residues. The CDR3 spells CSVGTVTYNEQFF.

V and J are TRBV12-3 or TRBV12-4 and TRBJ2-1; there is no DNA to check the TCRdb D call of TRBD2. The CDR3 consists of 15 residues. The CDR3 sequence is CASSLAPLAGDEQFF.

The CDR3 loop is CASSQDTRADLHF. This chain uses TRBV4-1 with TRBJ1-6. Germline V CDR1 and CDR2: MGHRA, YSYEKL. This CDR3 is built from 13 residues.

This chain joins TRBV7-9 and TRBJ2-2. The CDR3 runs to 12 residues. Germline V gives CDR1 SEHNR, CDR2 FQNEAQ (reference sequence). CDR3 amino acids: CASSFIEGELFF.